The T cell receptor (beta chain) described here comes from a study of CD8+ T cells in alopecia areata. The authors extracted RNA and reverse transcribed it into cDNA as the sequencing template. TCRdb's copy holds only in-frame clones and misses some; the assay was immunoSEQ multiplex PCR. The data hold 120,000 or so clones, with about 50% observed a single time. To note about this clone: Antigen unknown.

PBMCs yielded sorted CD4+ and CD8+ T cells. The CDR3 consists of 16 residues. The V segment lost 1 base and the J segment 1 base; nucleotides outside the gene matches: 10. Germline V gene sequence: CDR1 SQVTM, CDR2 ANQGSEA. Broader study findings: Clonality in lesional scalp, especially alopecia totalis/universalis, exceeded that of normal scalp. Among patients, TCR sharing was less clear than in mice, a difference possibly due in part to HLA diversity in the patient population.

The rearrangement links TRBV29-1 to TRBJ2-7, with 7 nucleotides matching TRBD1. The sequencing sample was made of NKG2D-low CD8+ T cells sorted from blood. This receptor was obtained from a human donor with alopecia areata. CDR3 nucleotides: TGCAGCGTTGAAGCTACCTGGGACAGCGTATCCTACGAGCAGTACTTC. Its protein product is CSVEATWDSVSYEQYF.